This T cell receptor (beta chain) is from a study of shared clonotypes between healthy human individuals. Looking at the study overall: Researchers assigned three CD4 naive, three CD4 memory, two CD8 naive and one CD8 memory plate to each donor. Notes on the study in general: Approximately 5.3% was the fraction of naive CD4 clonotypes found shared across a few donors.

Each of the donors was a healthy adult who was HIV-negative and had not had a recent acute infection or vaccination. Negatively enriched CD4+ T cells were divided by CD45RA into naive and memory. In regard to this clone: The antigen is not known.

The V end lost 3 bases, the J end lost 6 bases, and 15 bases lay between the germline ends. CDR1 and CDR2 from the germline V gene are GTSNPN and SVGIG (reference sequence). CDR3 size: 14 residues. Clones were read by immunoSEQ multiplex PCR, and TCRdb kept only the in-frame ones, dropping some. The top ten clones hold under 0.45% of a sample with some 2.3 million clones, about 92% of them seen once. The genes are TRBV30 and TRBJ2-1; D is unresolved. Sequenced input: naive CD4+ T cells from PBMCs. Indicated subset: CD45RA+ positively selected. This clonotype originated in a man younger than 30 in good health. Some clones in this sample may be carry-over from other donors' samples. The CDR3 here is CAWRRPNRINEQFF. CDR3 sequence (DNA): TGTGCCTGGAGAAGGCCAAATCGAATCAATGAGCAGTTCTTC.